This TCR beta chain was recorded in a study of post-analysis software for immune sequencing data. The study's findings and limits: Higher frequency in patients than in controls was seen for roughly five TRBV segments, with TRBV5-6, TRBV5-1 and TRBV20-1 among them. Normalized Chao1 diversity was significantly lower in multiple sclerosis patients than in controls.

This clonotype has more than one count but fewer than ten. Its antigen remains unidentified. The CDR3 totals 16 residues. V was shortened by 4 bases and J by 4 bases, with 20 bases between the two germline ends. Researchers reported that TCR beta cDNA libraries carried unique molecular identifiers. T cells numbering about 1 to 11 million yielded 500,000 or so cDNA molecules. TCRdb reprocessed the PCR reads with MiXCR, giving one entry per CDR3 protein. The sample contains hundreds of thousands of distinct CDR3 sequences, roughly 27% of which appear only once. Sequencing was done on a sample of blood. This sequence originates from a girl aged 5 to 17 with multiple sclerosis. The chain couples TRBV12-3 or TRBV12-4 to TRBJ2-7; tentatively, D is TRBD1 (6 bases). CDR3 sequence reads: CASSSYRPQGRYEQYF. The CDR3 DNA reads as TGTGCCAGCAGTTCATACCGCCCGCAGGGGCGGTACGAGCAGTACTTC.